This T cell receptor beta chain is from a study of T cell repertoires in cytomegalovirus infection. The overall study: Matching HLA type and CMV infection were both indicated by public TCR beta signatures.

In TCRdb, the reads were re-called with MiXCR into one record per CDR3 protein. The top ten hold 2.5% to 3.5% of the sample, which has 680,000 or so distinct CDR3 sequences, 35% to 45% seen once. The CDR3 has 14 residues. V was clipped by 4 bases and J by 2 bases; unmatched bases: 1. Germline CDR1 reads SGHTA; CDR2 reads FQGNSA. The table lists this clonotype with many counts. Its antigen is unknown. General study results and limits: The ex vivo response showed dominance by HLA-C-restricted CMV-specific TCR beta clonotypes.

Sequencing was done on a sample of PBMCs. The TCR comes from a human donor in good health (CMV status not recorded). Some clones in this sample may be carry-over from other donors' samples. The V call is TRBV7-2, the J call TRBJ1-5; 8 nucleotides match TRBD1. The CDR3 reads CASSSTGGNQPQHF. CDR3 bases: TGTGCCAGCAGCTCGACAGGGGGCAATCAGCCCCAGCATTTT.